This T cell receptor (beta chain) derives from a study of neurological immune-mediated disorders. There are many counts of this clonotype. The CDR3 length is 14 residues. The V gene's germline CDR1 is DFQATT and CDR2 SNEGSKA (reference sequence). Trimming removed 4 bases from V and 6 bases from J, with 17 bases in between. cDNA was made by 5'RACE with 10-nucleotide random UMIs. Every sequencing run generated in excess of 170 million TCR-beta sequences. These sequences covered 15-18 subjects. MiXCR was run by TCRdb on the 5' RACE reads, yielding one entry per CDR3 protein. The top ten hold 4.5% to 5.5% of the sample, which has around 71,000 distinct CDR3 sequences, roughly 13% seen once. Time point indicated: longitudinal time-point 1 (baseline). 2 million PBMCs stored at -80 C were the source of the unsorted libraries.

The V gene is TRBV20-1, the J gene TRBJ2-3; unclear D gene. This receptor was identified in a female donor with HTLV-1-associated myelopathy (HAM/TSP). Material: PBMCs. The CDR3 is CSAILPVTRDTQYF. CDR3 in DNA: TGCAGTGCTATACTACCGGTGACGCGGGATACGCAGTATTTT.